Below are 3 T cell receptor beta chains sequenced from a single sample in a study of human T cells and chemical hapten exposure (dated by TCRdb to the early 2020s). The time point label of this sample denotes: patch test 3, about 24 weeks after DPC sensitization. The meaning of the sample's treatment or condition label: therapeutic diphenylcyclopropenone sensitization with weekly scalp DPC. The library was produced with RACE. Sequencing was performed on a NextSeq 500. The public reads were quality trimmed at Q25 with fastp and then assembled into clones with MiXCR by TCRdb, keeping productive beta chains. Every entry covers one CDR3 protein and lists the most common genes and DNA from its rows. The sample table contains under 75,000 distinct CDR3 sequences; only one count was recorded for around 10% of them. Roughly 1.4% of the sample goes to the ten largest clones. The specimen comprised whole blood, sampled in connection with sensitization to the hapten diphenylcyclopropenone (DPC). The receptors derive from a woman in her forties or fifties with alopecia areata. Some clones in this sample may be carry-over from other donors' samples.

This clonotype has only a few counts. Here the CDR3 reads CASSYGTNTEAFF. The CDR3, as DNA: TGTGCCAGCAGCTACGGAACGAACACTGAAGCTTTCTTT. The chain recombines TRBV7-6 with TRBJ1-1; the D is unclear. This CDR3 is built from 13 residues. CDR1 and CDR2 from the germline V gene are SGHVS and FNYEAQ. V was clipped by 4 bases and J by 1 base, with 7 bases between them.

This clonotype has more than one count but fewer than ten. The chain combines TRBV7-2 with TRBJ1-1; D unresolved. Germline V gives CDR1 SGHTA, CDR2 FQGNSA. Trimming took 1 base from V and 11 from J, leaving 11 bases between them. The CDR3 extends over 12 amino acids. The CDR3 region is CASSLVGKEAFF. The CDR3 DNA is TGTGCCAGCAGCTTAGTCGGGAAGGAGGCTTTCTTT.

This clonotype has only a few counts. The chain links TRBV7-9 to TRBJ2-2; the D is unclear. This CDR3 is 16 amino acids long. Germline V lookup: CDR1 SEHNR, CDR2 FQNEAQ (reference sequence). V was pared by 1 base and J by 0 bases, with 9 bases between. CDR3 bases: TGTGCCAGCAGCTTAGGGCTCCAATCGAACACCGGGGAGCTGTTTTTT. Amino acids: CASSLGLQSNTGELFF.